Below are 21 T cell receptor beta chains sequenced from a single sample in a study of cytomegalovirus exposure and HLA in healthy donors. 60 Vbeta and 13 Jbeta primers were used in PCR. Data came from immunoSEQ multiplex PCR; TCRdb stores just in-frame clones and leaves some out. Of fewer than 200,000 clones listed, around 77% are singletons. The sequencing sample was made of PBMCs. The receptors stem from a man between 60 and 75 years old in good health and CMV-seronegative.

The chain joins TRBV11-2 to TRBJ1-3; D call uncertain. The CDR3 runs to 14 residues. V shed 1 base and J shed 2 bases, with 6 bases lying between them. Germline CDR1 and CDR2: SGHAT and FQNNGV. CDR3 DNA: TGTGCCAGCAGCTTAGGGCCTCCTGGAAACACCATATATTTT. Translating gives CASSLGPPGNTIYF.

The J gene is TRBJ1-1, the V gene TRBV7-2; 8 bases are shared with TRBD1. The CDR3 loop spans 14 amino acids. Per germline, CDR1 SGHTA and CDR2 FQGNSA. V trimming: 6 bases; J trimming: 5 bases; junction bases outside the gene matches: 8. CDR3 bases: TGTGCCAGCAGTCCCAGGGGGCGCCGAACTGAAGCTTTCTTT. It is translated as CASSPRGRRTEAFF.

This chain joins TRBV20-1 and TRBJ2-5; a weak D match, TRBD1 (6 bases). V lost 5 bases and J 10 bases, leaving 11 bases between the germline ends. Per germline, CDR1 DFQATT and CDR2 SNEGSKA (reference sequence). The length of the CDR3 is 10 residues. Here the CDR3 DNA reads TGCAGTGCTGAGGACAGCCTCCAGTACTTC. It is translated as CSAEDSLQYF.

V is TRBV7-2 and J is TRBJ2-2; 11 nucleotides match TRBD2. The V segment lost 7 bases and the J segment 4 bases; nucleotides outside the gene matches: 2. The CDR3 length is 14 residues. The germline CDR1 and CDR2 sequences are SGHTA and FQGNSA. CDR3 sequence (DNA): TGTGCCAGCAACCTAGCGGGAGGCACCGGGGAGCTGTTTTTT. Its protein product is CASNLAGGTGELFF.

This clone was seen only a few times. V usage is TRBV5-1 and J usage is TRBJ2-7, with 10 nucleotides matching TRBD2. Germline V CDR1 and CDR2: SGHRS, YFSETQ. J was trimmed by 3 bases and V by 4 bases; bases with no gene match: 10. The CDR3 has 16 residues. The CDR3 here is CASSLGLAKNLYEQYF. The DNA of the CDR3 is TGCGCCAGCAGCCTGGGACTAGCGAAGAACCTCTACGAGCAGTACTTC.

The chain has TRBV10-3 and TRBJ2-1; D possibly corresponds to TRBD2 (6 bases). CDR3 size: 14 residues. The V and J ends lost 4 bases and 3 bases respectively, with 10 bases between them. CDR1 ENHRY and CDR2 SYGVKD come from the germline V gene. For the CDR3, the DNA is TGTGCCATCAGTGCGACTAGTCGCTACAATGAGCAGTTCTTC. Its protein is CAISATSRYNEQFF.

Concerning this clone itself: Relative to the germline gene, one junction end is altered; a read error may explain this. The genes are TRBV5-1 and TRBJ2-7, with a possible D match to TRBD1 (5 bases). The germline V gene encodes CDR1 SGHRS and CDR2 YFSETQ. This CDR3 region has 15 residues. Written as DNA, the CDR3 is TGCGCCAGCAGCTTGAGTGGCAGGGTCAACTACGAGCAGCACTTC. This codes for CASSLSGRVNYEQHF.

The V gene is TRBV4-3, the J gene TRBJ2-1; 16 bases map to TRBD2. V was clipped by 1 base and J by 12 bases; unmatched bases: 9. There are 17 residues in the CDR3. Germline CDR1 and CDR2: LGHNA and YSLEER. Here the CDR3 reads CASSQAGLAGGQAVQFF. The CDR3 DNA reads as TGCGCCAGCAGCCAAGCGGGACTAGCGGGGGGGCAAGCTGTGCAGTTCTTC.

The genes are TRBV7-9 and TRBJ2-3, with D hard to call. Trimming removed 5 bases from V and 12 bases from J, with 12 bases in between. Germline assignment: CDR1 SEHNR and CDR2 FQNEAQ (reference sequence). This CDR3 is 11 amino acids long. CDR3 DNA: TGTGCCAGCAGCCAAACATGTCATCAGTATTTT. This codes for CASSQTCHQYF.

The chain employs TRBV7-6 and TRBJ1-1, with 7 bases fitting TRBD1. Germline loops: CDR1 SGHVS, CDR2 FNYEAQ. Losses at the gene ends were 8 bases for V and 2 bases for J; bases not matched to a gene: 5. The CDR3 has 13 residues. CDR3 amino acids: CASAGQPNTEAFF. The CDR3 coding sequence is TGTGCCAGCGCGGGACAGCCTAACACTGAAGCTTTCTTT.

V usage is TRBV4-2 and J usage is TRBJ2-2, with D possibly being TRBD1 (6 bases). This CDR3 region has 17 residues. Germline CDR1 reads LGHNA; CDR2 reads YNFKEQ. Trimming took 3 bases from V and 7 from J, leaving 21 bases between them. As DNA, the CDR3 is TGTGCCAGCAGCCAGGTCAAGGGGACACGGTTGAGCGGGGAGCTGTTTTTT. Amino acid sequence: CASSQVKGTRLSGELFF.

The rearrangement joins TRBV6-1 to TRBJ2-3, with 11 bases matching TRBD2. Looked up from germline, CDR1 is MNHNS and CDR2 is SASEGT. This CDR3 has 15 amino acids. V lost 4 bases, J lost 6 bases, and 6 bases stayed unmatched. The CDR3 DNA reads as TGTGCCAGCAGTGCTGGACTAGCGGGCTCGGATACGCAGTATTTT. It is translated as CASSAGLAGSDTQYF.

The chain uses TRBV6-6 and TRBJ1-1; D unclear. The germline V gene has CDR1 MNHNY and CDR2 SVGAGI (reference sequence). The CDR3 is made up of 13 amino acids. V shed 6 bases and J shed 1 base, with 9 bases lying between them. CDR3 sequence reads: CASRRQENTEAFF. The DNA for the CDR3 is TGTGCCAGCAGACGACAAGAGAACACTGAAGCTTTCTTT.

V gene TRBV4-3 combines with J gene TRBJ2-1, with 7 nucleotides matching TRBD2. The CDR3 length is 15 residues. The germline V gene encodes CDR1 LGHNA and CDR2 YSLEER. The ends lost 1 base at V and 3 bases at J; junction bases unmatched: 3. The CDR3 nucleotides are TGCGCCAGCAGCCAAGTGGGGGGGGGCTACAATGAGCAGTTCTTC. Encoded protein: CASSQVGGGYNEQFF.

This clone was observed once. The chain employs TRBV30 and TRBJ1-6; no clear D gene. V was pared by 3 bases and J by 7 bases, with 4 bases between. The CDR3 totals 11 residues. The V gene's germline CDR1 is GTSNPN and CDR2 SVGIG (reference sequence). CDR3 region: CAWSLNSPLHF. As DNA, the CDR3 is TGTGCCTGGAGCCTAAATTCACCCCTCCACTTT.

The V gene is TRBV11-3, the J gene TRBJ1-3; 8 bases agree with TRBD1. Germline trimming cut 4 bases from V and 2 bases from J; bases unmatched to any gene: 4. The CDR3 covers 15 residues. From germline, CDR1 is SGHNT and CDR2 YENEEA. The CDR3 here is CASSSGGTAGNTIYF. CDR3 DNA: TGTGCCAGCAGCTCAGGGGGCACGGCTGGAAACACCATATATTTT.

The CDR3 bases are TGCGCCAGCAGTCATGGACTAGCGGGAGGGAATGGAGAGACCCAGTACTTC. This codes for CASSHGLAGGNGETQYF. The rearrangement uses TRBV5-1 and TRBJ2-5; 15 nucleotides agree with TRBD2. CDR1 and CDR2 (germline): SGHRS, YFSETQ. This CDR3 is built from 17 residues. The V gene end was trimmed by 5 bases and the J gene end by 4 bases; junction bases not matched to a gene: 9. Full variable domain (outside the CDR3, taken from reference TRBV5-1 and TRBJ2-5): KAGVTQTPRYLIKTRGQQVTLSCSPISGHRSVSWYQQTPGQGLQFLFEYFSETQRNKGNFPGRFSGRQFSNSRSEMNVSTLELGDSALYLCASSHGLAGGNGETQYFGPGTRLLVL.

The V gene is TRBV29-1, the J gene TRBJ2-2, with D perhaps TRBD2 (6 bases). CDR3 length: 13 residues. Trimming shortened V by 7 bases and J by 3 bases, and 12 bases separated the two germline ends. Germline CDR1 reads SQVTM; CDR2 reads ANQGSEA. The CDR3 protein is CSGGGTYTGELFF. The CDR3 DNA reads as TGCAGCGGTGGCGGGACTTACACCGGGGAGCTGTTTTTT.

The chain recombines TRBV11-2 with TRBJ2-1, with 14 bases identical to TRBD2. The CDR3 totals 16 residues. The germline CDR1 and CDR2 sequences are SGHAT and FQNNGV. V was pared by 4 bases and J by 4 bases, with 3 bases of the junction left unmatched. CDR3 sequence reads: CASSWGLAGAYNEQFF. CDR3 coding DNA: TGTGCCAGCAGCTGGGGACTAGCGGGAGCTTACAATGAGCAGTTCTTC.

This clone has only one observation. The chain joins TRBV7-6 to TRBJ2-1; 8 nucleotides line up with TRBD1. The trim removed 4 bases at V and 5 bases at J, leaving 4 bases unmatched. Germline V gene data show CDR1 as SGHVS and CDR2 as FNYEAQ. This CDR3 has 14 amino acids. This CDR3 is CASSSVTGDNEQFF. As DNA, the CDR3 is TGTGCCAGCAGCTCGGTGACAGGGGACAATGAGCAGTTCTTC.

This clone occurred once. This rearrangement joins TRBV7-3 to TRBJ1-1; 8 nucleotides agree with TRBD1. This CDR3 is 14 amino acids long. V shed 1 base and J 3 bases; nucleotides not matched to a gene: 1. The germline CDR1 and CDR2 sequences are SGHTA and FQGTGA. The CDR3 coding sequence is TGTGCCAGCAGCTTAATGGGACAGGACACTGAAGCTTTCTTT. Its protein is CASSLMGQDTEAFF.